The rows below give T cell receptor beta chains drawn from one sample of a study of blood T cell repertoires in COVID-19. Assay: immunoSEQ multiplex PCR; the TCRdb copy retains only in-frame clones and omits some. The data show about 87,000 clones, approximately 85% seen once. The sequenced sample was peripheral blood. The receptors originated from a woman older than 75 with COVID-19, enrolled during active disease. The CDR3 runs from the conserved cysteine through the conserved F or W. Each record gives: J gene, V gene, clone size, D gene, CDR3 protein, CDR3 DNA. The D gene is left open where the match is weak. Clone size appears in some rows only: once, few, many, or a class for an expanded clone.

J gene: TRBJ2-5
V gene: TRBV9
clone size: -
D gene: -
CDR3 protein: CASSVGGQGFGETQYF
CDR3 DNA: TGTGCCAGCAGCGTAGGTGGCCAGGGGTTCGGAGAGACCCAGTACTTC

J gene: TRBJ2-2
V gene: TRBV18
clone size: -
D gene: TRBD1
CDR3 protein: CASSSPGQGAPGELFF
CDR3 DNA: TGTGCCAGCTCATCCCCGGGACAGGGGGCCCCCGGGGAGCTGTTTTTT

J gene: TRBJ2-5
V gene: TRBV29-1
clone size: -
D gene: TRBD2
CDR3 protein: CSLTLAGEEETQYF
CDR3 DNA: TGCAGCCTTACACTAGCGGGGGAGGAAGAGACCCAGTACTTC

J gene: TRBJ2-7
V gene: TRBV18
clone size: -
D gene: -
CDR3 protein: CASSPKQASEQYF
CDR3 DNA: TGTGCCAGCTCACCAAAGCAAGCCTCCGAGCAGTACTTC

J gene: TRBJ1-6
V gene: TRBV4-1
clone size: few
D gene: -
CDR3 protein: CASSLQTEYNSPLHF
CDR3 DNA: TGCGCCAGCAGCCTCCAGACAGAGTATAATTCACCCCTCCACTTT

J gene: TRBJ1-6
V gene: TRBV7-8
clone size: once
D gene: -
CDR3 protein: CASSSGQGSSPLHF
CDR3 DNA: TGTGCCAGCAGCTCAGGACAAGGGTCGTCACCCCTCCACTTT

J gene: TRBJ1-5
V gene: TRBV28
clone size: -
D gene: -
CDR3 protein: CASRPAGGWGKVGQPQHF
CDR3 DNA: TGTGCCAGCAGACCCGCGGGGGGGTGGGGCAAGGTCGGGCAGCCCCAGCATTTT

J gene: TRBJ2-2
V gene: TRBV2
clone size: -
D gene: TRBD1
CDR3 protein: CASSGTGTGELFF
CDR3 DNA: TGTGCCAGCAGTGGGACAGGAACCGGGGAGCTGTTTTTT

J gene: TRBJ2-3
V gene: TRBV6-5
clone size: -
D gene: -
CDR3 protein: CASSYRDSTDTQYF
CDR3 DNA: TGTGCCAGCAGTTACCGGGATAGCACAGATACGCAGTATTTT

J gene: TRBJ2-2
V gene: TRBV12-5
clone size: -
D gene: TRBD1
CDR3 protein: CASGLGQGWGAGELFF
CDR3 DNA: TGTGCTAGTGGTTTGGGACAGGGTTGGGGTGCCGGGGAGCTGTTTTTT

J gene: TRBJ1-2
V gene: TRBV19
clone size: -
D gene: -
CDR3 protein: CASSINGGYGYTF
CDR3 DNA: TGTGCCAGTAGTATCAACGGCGGCTATGGCTACACCTTC

J gene: TRBJ1-1
V gene: TRBV29-1
clone size: -
D gene: -
CDR3 protein: CSGGHMNTEAFF
CDR3 DNA: TGCAGCGGGGGACATATGAACACTGAAGCTTTCTTT

J gene: TRBJ2-3
V gene: TRBV29-1
clone size: -
D gene: -
CDR3 protein: CSVVTVTDTQYF
CDR3 DNA: TGCAGCGTTGTGACAGTCACAGATACGCAGTATTTT

J gene: TRBJ1-2
V gene: TRBV5-6
clone size: -
D gene: TRBD1
CDR3 protein: CASSFIDRENGYTF
CDR3 DNA: TGTGCCAGCAGCTTTATAGACAGGGAAAATGGCTACACCTTC

J gene: TRBJ1-2
V gene: TRBV10-3
clone size: -
D gene: -
CDR3 protein: CAISESYRDGYTF
CDR3 DNA: TGTGCCATCAGTGAGTCTTACAGGGACGGCTACACCTTC

J gene: TRBJ2-3
V gene: TRBV5-6
clone size: -
D gene: -
CDR3 protein: CASSLTQATDTQYF
CDR3 DNA: TGTGCCAGCAGCTTGACTCAGGCCACAGATACGCAGTATTTT

J gene: TRBJ1-3
V gene: TRBV19
clone size: few
D gene: TRBD1
CDR3 protein: CASSSTGTGNTIYF
CDR3 DNA: TGTGCCAGTAGCTCGACAGGGACTGGAAACACCATATATTTT

J gene: TRBJ2-1
V gene: TRBV7-2
clone size: -
D gene: -
CDR3 protein: CASSSFGPYNEQFF
CDR3 DNA: TGTGCCAGCAGCTCCTTTGGGCCCTACAATGAGCAGTTCTTC

J gene: TRBJ1-2
V gene: TRBV15
clone size: -
D gene: -
CDR3 protein: CATSRDPQSNYGYTF
CDR3 DNA: TGTGCCACCAGCAGAGATCCACAGTCTAACTATGGCTACACCTTC

J gene: TRBJ2-5
V gene: TRBV30
clone size: few
D gene: TRBD1
CDR3 protein: CAWRKTGEQETQYF
CDR3 DNA: TGTGCCTGGAGAAAGACAGGGGAACAAGAGACCCAGTACTTC

J gene: TRBJ1-5
V gene: TRBV12-3/TRBV12-4
clone size: -
D gene: -
CDR3 protein: CASTGSINQPQHF
CDR3 DNA: TGTGCCAGTACAGGATCCATCAATCAGCCCCAGCATTTT

J gene: TRBJ2-7
V gene: TRBV5-1
clone size: -
D gene: TRBD2
CDR3 protein: CASSLEGAGGISYEQYF
CDR3 DNA: TGCGCCAGCAGCTTGGAGGGGGCGGGAGGGATCTCCTACGAGCAGTACTTC

J gene: TRBJ1-6
V gene: TRBV30
clone size: -
D gene: TRBD1
CDR3 protein: CAWSGTGGIRGHSPLHF
CDR3 DNA: TGTGCCTGGAGTGGGACAGGGGGCATCCGAGGGCATTCACCCCTCCACTTT

J gene: TRBJ2-1
V gene: TRBV7-9
clone size: -
D gene: -
CDR3 protein: CASSLVGIWTSYNEQFF
CDR3 DNA: TGTGCCAGCAGCTTAGTAGGGATTTGGACTTCCTACAATGAGCAGTTCTTC

J gene: TRBJ1-4
V gene: TRBV7-3
clone size: few
D gene: -
CDR3 protein: CASSSGQSTNEKLFF
CDR3 DNA: TGTGCCAGCAGCTCTGGACAGAGCACTAATGAAAAACTGTTTTTT

J gene: TRBJ2-1
V gene: TRBV5-5
clone size: -
D gene: TRBD1
CDR3 protein: CASSRTGQYNEQFF
CDR3 DNA: TGTGCCAGCAGCCGGACAGGGCAATACAATGAGCAGTTCTTC

J gene: TRBJ2-3
V gene: TRBV19
clone size: once
D gene: -
CDR3 protein: CASSEDSFLNTQYF
CDR3 DNA: TGTGCCAGTAGCGAAGACAGCTTCCTAAATACGCAGTATTTT

J gene: TRBJ1-1
V gene: TRBV7-3
clone size: -
D gene: -
CDR3 protein: CASSHTGTEAFF
CDR3 DNA: TGTGCCAGCAGCCACACAGGGACTGAAGCTTTCTTT

J gene: TRBJ1-3
V gene: TRBV18
clone size: -
D gene: -
CDR3 protein: CASSPAAAGVLSGNTIYF
CDR3 DNA: TGTGCCAGCTCACCAGCCGCGGCGGGGGTCCTCTCTGGAAACACCATATATTTT

J gene: TRBJ2-1
V gene: TRBV9
clone size: -
D gene: TRBD1
CDR3 protein: CASSVEGTPGGNEQFF
CDR3 DNA: TGTGCCAGCAGCGTAGAAGGAACACCAGGGGGTAATGAGCAGTTCTTC

J gene: TRBJ2-5
V gene: TRBV4-1
clone size: once
D gene: -
CDR3 protein: CASSQGVGGGETQYF
CDR3 DNA: TGCGCCAGCAGCCAAGGTGTCGGTGGAGGAGAGACCCAGTACTTC

J gene: TRBJ1-4
V gene: TRBV3-1/TRBV3-2
clone size: -
D gene: -
CDR3 protein: CASSPEGVSEKLFF
CDR3 DNA: TGTGCCAGCAGCCCCGAAGGGGTTAGTGAAAAACTGTTTTTT

J gene: TRBJ2-4
V gene: TRBV10-3
clone size: -
D gene: TRBD2
CDR3 protein: CAISKGLAGVGTKNIQYF
CDR3 DNA: TGTGCCATCAGCAAGGGACTAGCGGGGGTGGGGACCAAAAACATTCAGTACTTC

J gene: TRBJ1-6
V gene: TRBV4-1
clone size: -
D gene: TRBD1
CDR3 protein: CASSQVGQGYTSPLHF
CDR3 DNA: TGCGCCAGCAGCCAAGTCGGACAGGGGTACACTTCACCCCTCCACTTT

J gene: TRBJ1-1
V gene: TRBV2
clone size: -
D gene: TRBD1
CDR3 protein: CASSLGTGVPAFF
CDR3 DNA: TGTGCCAGCTCCCTCGGGACAGGGGTTCCAGCTTTCTTT